This paragraph reports one T cell receptor beta chain. The data belong to a study of blood T cell repertoires in COVID-19. Study as a whole: Samples representing acute and convalescent COVID-19 were sourced from the United States, Italy and Spain.

Patients from Seattle were sampled longitudinally, starting during active infection. In the source study's methods: The authors estimated nucleated cell counts from reference gene primer amplification. Generated by immunoSEQ multiplex PCR, the TCRdb table keeps only in-frame clones and is missing some. The D gene and trimming were derived from the DNA, and the V and J assignments and clone size from that table. The table lists over 150,000 clones, around 83% of them singletons, with 9.5% to 13% in the top ten. V was clipped by 3 bases and J by 11 bases; unmatched bases: 6. The CDR3 loop spans 13 amino acids. Germline lookup yields CDR1 SGHNT and CDR2 YENEEA.

The chain recombines TRBV11-3 with TRBJ1-1; 10 positions agree with TRBD1. The specimen sequenced was peripheral blood. The source of this sequence is an older woman with COVID-19, enrolled during active disease. CDR3 sequence (DNA): TGTGCCAGCAGCTTGCGGACAGGGGGTACGGCTTTCTTT. Translation: CASSLRTGGTAFF.